Below, 28 T cell receptor beta chains from the same sample are listed, as sequenced in a study of blood T cell repertoires in COVID-19. TCRdb's table, derived via immunoSEQ multiplex PCR, lists solely in-frame clones and lacks some. This sample has 210,000 or so clones, with roughly 80% found just once. The sequenced material came from peripheral blood. These receptors were obtained from a human donor in a cohort sampled during active COVID-19.

This chain uses TRBV19 with TRBJ1-1; 8 bases agree with TRBD1. V was pared by 3 bases and J by 11 bases, with 8 bases of the junction left unmatched. The CDR3 contains 13 residues. Germline V lookup: CDR1 LNHDA, CDR2 SQIVND (reference sequence). The CDR3: CASSIRDRLKAFF. CDR3 bases: TGTGCCAGTAGTATTAGGGACAGGTTGAAGGCTTTCTTT.

J is TRBJ2-5 and V is TRBV14, with D tentatively TRBD1 (6 bases). From germline, CDR1 is SGHDN and CDR2 FVKESK. The CDR3 extends over 15 amino acids. V was pared by 8 bases and J by 0 bases, with 16 bases between. The CDR3: CASQKKGHYQETQYF. The DNA for the CDR3 is TGTGCCAGCCAAAAAAAGGGACATTACCAAGAGACCCAGTACTTC.

V gene TRBV5-1 combines with J gene TRBJ1-2, with a possible D match to TRBD1 (5 bases). This CDR3 comprises 12 residues. Germline V gives CDR1 SGHRS, CDR2 YFSETQ. The V and J ends lost 3 bases and 7 bases respectively, with 10 bases between them. For the CDR3, the DNA is TGCGCCAGCAGCTGGGGGGAAAGTGGCTACACCTTC. This translates into CASSWGESGYTF. Drawing the rest from reference TRBV5-1 and TRBJ1-2, the complete variable domain is KAGVTQTPRYLIKTRGQQVTLSCSPISGHRSVSWYQQTPGQGLQFLFEYFSETQRNKGNFPGRFSGRQFSNSRSEMNVSTLELGDSALYLCASSWGESGYTFGSGTRLTVV.

The J gene is TRBJ1-5, the V gene TRBV6-5; 8 positions match TRBD1. This CDR3 region has 13 residues. Germline-derived CDR1 and CDR2 are MNHEY and SVGAGI. Trimming took 7 bases from V and 7 from J; bases not matched to a gene: 6. CDR3 nucleotides: TGTGCCAGCACCGGGGACAGGTCACAGCCCCAGCATTTT. It codes for CASTGDRSQPQHF.

The chain recombines TRBV3-1 (or the pseudogene TRBV3-2) with TRBJ2-1; D is undetermined. V lost 10 bases to trimming and J lost 4 bases, with 8 bases between them. The length of the CDR3 is 11 residues. Germline assignment: CDR1 LGHDT and CDR2 YNNKEL (reference sequence). The CDR3 sequence is CATQEYNEQFF. Written as DNA, the CDR3 is TGTGCCACCCAGGAATACAATGAGCAGTTCTTC.

This rearrangement joins TRBV14 to TRBJ2-2, with D uncertain. Per germline, CDR1 SGHDN and CDR2 FVKESK. The CDR3 is 14 amino acids. V was trimmed by 0 bases and J by 4 bases, leaving 6 bases between them. CDR3 in amino acids: CASSQDLRTGELFF. The DNA for the CDR3 is TGTGCCAGCAGCCAAGATCTCCGCACCGGGGAGCTGTTTTTT.

The chain links TRBV27 to TRBJ1-6, with unresolved D. In germline, CDR1 is MNHEY, CDR2 SMNVEV (reference sequence). This CDR3 region has 14 residues. Trimming removed 3 bases at V and 7 bases at J, with 10 bases between. The CDR3 coding sequence is TGTGCCAGCAGTTTCGCGGAGACCAATTCACCCCTCCACTTT. Its protein product is CASSFAETNSPLHF.

This chain connects TRBV29-1 to TRBJ1-3; no clear D. The V gene lost 4 bases and the J gene lost 3 bases, with 10 bases spanning the gap. CDR1 is SQVTM, CDR2 ANQGSEA, per germline. This CDR3 spans 13 amino acids. The CDR3 spells CSVARDRGNTIYF. The CDR3 DNA is TGCAGCGTTGCTAGAGATCGTGGAAACACCATATATTTT.

The chain employs TRBV5-5 and TRBJ2-5, with D perhaps TRBD1 (7 bases). V shed 0 bases and J shed 5 bases, with 20 bases lying between them. Per germline, CDR1 SGHKS and CDR2 YYEKEE (reference sequence). This CDR3 contains 17 residues. CDR3: CASSLVMAGGSGETQYF. The CDR3, as DNA: TGTGCCAGCAGCTTGGTAATGGCAGGGGGGTCAGGGGAGACCCAGTACTTC.

The DNA of the CDR3 is TGTGCCAGCAGCTTTAGTCGGGAGCAGTTCTTC. Encoded protein: CASSFSREQFF. The V and J genes are TRBV11-2 and TRBJ2-1; D remains unclear. CDR1 and CDR2 from the germline V gene are SGHAT and FQNNGV. Trimming removed 3 bases at V and 10 bases at J, with 7 bases between. This CDR3 contains 11 residues.

The V and J genes are TRBV6-5 and TRBJ2-3; D perhaps matches TRBD1 (5 bases). V lost 4 bases to trimming and J lost 0 bases, with 11 bases between them. From germline, CDR1 is MNHEY and CDR2 SVGAGI. This CDR3 is built from 15 residues. Here the CDR3 reads CASSSTGSSTDTQYF. CDR3 sequence (DNA): TGTGCCAGCAGTTCTACAGGAAGTAGCACAGATACGCAGTATTTT.

The CDR3 DNA sequence: TGTGCCAGCAGCCACTTCCAGCGGGGAGGAAACACCATATATTTT. Protein: CASSHFQRGGNTIYF. The V call is TRBV3-1 (or the pseudogene TRBV3-2), the J call TRBJ1-3; D remains ambiguous. Germline CDR1 is LGHDT and CDR2 is YNNKEL (reference sequence). The CDR3 is made up of 15 amino acids. The V gene lost 3 bases and the J gene lost 4 bases, with 13 bases spanning the gap.

This chain links TRBV12-3 or TRBV12-4 with TRBJ2-4; 7 positions match TRBD2. The CDR3 sequence is 13 residues long. The V and J ends lost 5 bases and 8 bases, in that order; junction bases with no gene match: 6. CDR3 coding DNA: TGTGCCAGCAGTGGGAAGGGGAGGGACATTCAGTACTTC. It codes for CASSGKGRDIQYF.

V is TRBV7-2 and J is TRBJ2-7; D is perhaps TRBD2 (6 bases). Trimming left V 1 base short and J 2 bases short, with 12 bases between. The CDR3 loop spans 15 amino acids. In germline, CDR1 is SGHTA, CDR2 FQGNSA. This CDR3 reads CASSLGLATTYEQYF. In DNA form, the CDR3 reads TGTGCCAGCAGCTTAGGGCTAGCGACTACCTACGAGCAGTACTTC. The variable domain in full, completed from reference TRBV7-2 and TRBJ2-7, reads GAGVSQSPSNKVTEKGKDVELRCDPISGHTALYWYRQSLGQGLEFLIYFQGNSAPDKSGLPSDRFSAERTGGSVSTLTIQRTQQEDSAVYLCASSLGLATTYEQYFGPGTRLTVT.

The V call is TRBV9, the J call TRBJ1-2; D unresolved. CDR1 SGDLS and CDR2 YYNGEE come from the germline V gene. The V gene lost 2 bases and the J gene lost 11 bases, with 16 bases spanning the gap. The CDR3 consists of 13 residues. CDR3 sequence (DNA): TGTGCCAGCAGCGTCACCTTTGACACATTGTACACCTTC. Translation gives CASSVTFDTLYTF.

This clone was seen just once. The rearrangement joins TRBV5-1 to TRBJ2-5, with TRBD1 identical over 7 bases. V lost 0 bases, J lost 5 bases, and 4 bases stayed unmatched. CDR1 SGHRS and CDR2 YFSETQ come from the germline V gene. There are 14 residues in the CDR3. CDR3 bases: TGCGCCAGCAGCTTGGTAGGGGGCTGGGAGACCCAGTACTTC. Amino acid sequence: CASSLVGGWETQYF.

The chain uses TRBV4-1 and TRBJ2-2; maybe TRBD2 (5 bases). CDR1 MGHRA and CDR2 YSYEKL come from the germline V gene. V was shortened by 1 base and J by 7 bases, with 19 bases between the two germline ends. This CDR3 is built from 17 residues. CDR3 region: CASSQGAPWERVGELFF. In nucleotides, the CDR3 is TGCGCCAGCAGCCAAGGGGCCCCCTGGGAGAGAGTCGGGGAGCTGTTTTTT.

CDR3 DNA sequence: TGTGCCAGTAGTATGGCGGTCGACAGTAAAAATTCACCCCTCCACTTT. Its translation: CASSMAVDSKNSPLHF. This sequence joins TRBV19 and TRBJ1-6, with D possibly being TRBD1 (5 bases). The CDR3 totals 16 residues. The germline V and J ends were trimmed by 3 bases and 7 bases, with 16 bases remaining between them. CDR1 LNHDA and CDR2 SQIVND come from the germline V gene (reference sequence).

This chain joins TRBV5-1 and TRBJ2-1; TRBD2 matches 14 bases. CDR1 is SGHRS, CDR2 YFSETQ, per germline. The CDR3 totals 17 residues. V was pared by 0 bases and J by 10 bases, with 9 bases of the junction left unmatched. In nucleotides, the CDR3 is TGCGCCAGCAGCTTGGGTCCCGGGACTAGCGGGAGTGGCGAGCAGTTCTTC. Translating it yields CASSLGPGTSGSGEQFF.

The chain recombines TRBV28 with TRBJ2-3, with TRBD2 matching 7 bases. Germline V gene data show CDR1 as MDHEN and CDR2 as SYDVKM. The V and J ends lost 9 bases and 0 bases, in that order; junction bases with no gene match: 6. CDR3 length: 14 residues. Here the CDR3 DNA reads TGTGCCAGTTTTAGCGGGCCTAGCACAGATACGCAGTATTTT. Its translation is CASFSGPSTDTQYF.

This chain joins TRBV30 and TRBJ1-2; 7 bases fit TRBD1. The CDR3 covers 16 residues. V shed 6 bases, J shed 6 bases, and the junction held 19 bases outside the gene matches. CDR1 and CDR2 from the germline V gene are GTSNPN and SVGIG (reference sequence). The CDR3 sequence: CACLHGQVLSIDGYTF. For the CDR3, the DNA is TGTGCCTGCCTCCACGGACAGGTACTGTCGATCGATGGCTACACCTTC.

The chain employs TRBV5-1 and TRBJ2-1; 11 bases are a match to TRBD2. J lost 4 bases, V lost 6 bases, and 6 bases had no gene match. From germline, CDR1 is SGHRS and CDR2 YFSETQ. This CDR3 is 15 amino acids long. This chain's CDR3 is CASTITSGSYNEQFF. For the CDR3, the DNA is TGCGCCAGCACCATAACTAGCGGGAGTTACAATGAGCAGTTCTTC.

This chain connects TRBV2 to TRBJ1-6, with D possibly matching TRBD1 (5 bases). CDR3 length: 16 amino acids. Per the germline V gene, CDR1 is SNHLY and CDR2 is FYNNEI. V was pared by 5 bases and J by 11 bases, with 22 bases between. This CDR3 reads CASSPRTIRVSTPLHF. CDR3 sequence (DNA): TGTGCCAGCAGTCCAAGGACGATCAGGGTTTCAACACCCCTCCACTTT.

This clone was observed once. This sequence joins TRBV5-1 and TRBJ2-3, with TRBD2 identical over 10 bases. The CDR3 has 16 residues. V was pared by 7 bases and J by 0 bases, with 8 bases of the junction left unmatched. Germline V CDR1 and CDR2: SGHRS, YFSETQ. CDR3 DNA: TGCGCCAGCGCTAAACTAGCGGGGAAAAGCACAGATACGCAGTATTTT. This sequence encodes CASAKLAGKSTDTQYF.

This clone was counted once. The chain links TRBV4-2 to TRBJ2-3; 7 bases map to TRBD1. CDR3 length equals 14 residues. The V segment lost 6 bases and the J segment 2 bases; nucleotides outside the gene matches: 5. Germline CDR1 reads LGHNA; CDR2 reads YNFKEQ. The CDR3 loop reads CASRGGLTTDTQYF. The CDR3 DNA follows: TGTGCCAGCAGAGGGGGCCTGACCACAGATACGCAGTATTTT.

DNA of the CDR3: TGTGCCATCAGTATGAGGGACAGGGATTCTGGCTACACCTTC. This translates into CAISMRDRDSGYTF. The chain has TRBV10-3 and TRBJ1-2, with 9 positions matching TRBD1. V lost 5 bases, J lost 7 bases, and 8 bases stayed unmatched. In germline, CDR1 is ENHRY, CDR2 SYGVKD. The CDR3 sequence is 14 residues long.

J is TRBJ1-2 and V is TRBV9, with 8 bases identical to TRBD1. The CDR3 has 16 amino acids. Germline CDR1 is SGDLS and CDR2 is YYNGEE. Losses at the gene ends were 3 bases for V and 7 bases for J; bases not matched to a gene: 14. CDR3 region: CASSGTSGGAWSGYTF. The CDR3 coding sequence is TGTGCCAGCAGCGGGACGTCAGGGGGCGCCTGGAGTGGCTACACCTTC.

This chain links TRBV2 with TRBJ2-2; D is unclear. Germline-derived CDR1 and CDR2 are SNHLY and FYNNEI. The CDR3 runs to 13 residues. The V and J ends lost 5 bases and 5 bases respectively, with 9 bases between them. Here the CDR3 reads CASSYTKTGELFF. CDR3 nucleotide sequence: TGTGCCAGCAGTTATACTAAAACCGGGGAGCTGTTTTTT.